This is a list of T cell receptor beta chains from one sample in a study of human T cells and chemical hapten exposure. One entry per CDR3 protein results from TCRdb running MiXCR on the RACE reads. Of a few hundred thousand distinct CDR3 sequences listed, about 5% are singletons. Sequences were derived from whole blood, sampled in connection with sensitization to the hapten diphenylcyclopropenone (DPC). The receptors were sampled from a woman between 18 and 29 years old with alopecia areata. Some clones in this sample may be carry-over from other donors' samples. Each CDR3 is given with its conserved first and last residue. The D gene is left open where the match is weak. A row's size may be missing; if present it is once, few, many or a size class.

d_call	v_call	j_call	clone_size	cdr3_nt	cdr3_aa
.	TRBV7-9	TRBJ2-3	few	TGTGCCAGCAGTTTTAGTCCCCTAGCCCAGGAACACACTAGCACAGATACGCAGTATTTT	CASSFSPLAQEHTSTDTQYF
.	TRBV29-1	TRBJ2-3	many	TGCAGCGTGGGGGGCCAAAATACGCAGTATTTT	CSVGGQNTQYF
.	TRBV12-3/TRBV12-4	TRBJ1-5	many	TGTGCCAGCAGTTCCTCGACAGGCCAGCCCCAGCATTTT	CASSSSTGQPQHF
.	TRBV5-4	TRBJ2-3	few	TGTGCCAGCAGTTCTCAACTGGGGCCCGCAGATACGCAGTATTTT	CASSSQLGPADTQYF
.	TRBV7-6	TRBJ2-5	many	TGTGCCAGCAGCTTAGGGTCCAGCCGGGAGACCCAGTACTTC	CASSLGSSRETQYF
.	TRBV12-3/TRBV12-4	TRBJ1-5	.	TGTGCCAGCAGTTTAAATGGGAGGGCAGGCAATCAGCCCCAGCATTTT	CASSLNGRAGNQPQHF
TRBD1	TRBV4-1	TRBJ2-1	.	TGCGCCAGCAGCCTAGTACAGGGGCCGCCTACTTACGCCTCCTACAATGAGCAGTTCTTC	CASSLVQGPPTYASYNEQFF
.	TRBV12-3/TRBV12-4	TRBJ2-7	many	TGTGCCAGCAGTTTAGCGCAGGGGAGCGAGCAGTACTTC	CASSLAQGSEQYF
TRBD1	TRBV7-9	TRBJ1-4	.	TGTGCCAGCAGCCCCCCGTTCGCAGGGGGCCCAACTAATGAAAAACTGTTTTTT	CASSPPFAGGPTNEKLFF
.	TRBV2	TRBJ2-3	many	TGTGCCAGCAGTGAAGCGGAACCGACCCTTTATACGCAGTATTTT	CASSEAEPTLYTQYF
.	TRBV6-2/TRBV6-3	TRBJ2-2	.	TGTGCCAGCAGTCTCACCCATGGGGACCCCGGGGAGCTGTTTTTT	CASSLTHGDPGELFF
.	TRBV3-1	TRBJ1-1	.	TGTGCCAGCAGCCCTTCGGAGTCCACTGAAGCTTTCTTT	CASSPSESTEAFF
.	TRBV14	TRBJ1-1	many	TGTGCCAGCAGCCGCCGCCCTAACACTGAAGCTTTCTTT	CASSRRPNTEAFF
.	TRBV6-6	TRBJ2-7	.	TGTGCCAGCAGTTATGGACAGTCCTACGAGCAGTACTTC	CASSYGQSYEQYF
.	TRBV6-2/TRBV6-3	TRBJ2-3	few	TGTGCCAGCAGTTATCCTAGCGCACAGCAGTATTTT	CASSYPSAQQYF
.	TRBV12-3/TRBV12-4	TRBJ1-2	few	TGTGCCAGCAGCCGAACTCAGGCCTATGGCTACACCTTC	CASSRTQAYGYTF
TRBD1	TRBV7-2	TRBJ2-3	few	TGTGCCAGCAGCAGGGGACAGATCCTCACAGATACGCAGTATTTT	CASSRGQILTDTQYF
.	TRBV11-3	TRBJ2-3	.	TGTGCCAGCAGCCGAGTATACACAGATACGCAGTATTTT	CASSRVYTDTQYF
.	TRBV7-2	TRBJ1-2	.	TGTGCCAGCAGCCTAACAGGACAGCCAGATTATGGCTACACCTTC	CASSLTGQPDYGYTF
TRBD2	TRBV6-6	TRBJ2-5	.	TGTGCCAGCAGCCCGGGGGGGACCCCTCAAGAGACCCAGTACTTC	CASSPGGTPQETQYF
TRBD1	TRBV4-3	TRBJ2-5	.	TGCGCCAGCAGCCAAACCCGGATACAGGGGGGAGGCCAAGAGACCCAGTACTTC	CASSQTRIQGGGQETQYF
.	TRBV13	TRBJ2-3	few	TGTGCCAGCAGCTCCCTAGATACGCAGTATTTT	CASSSLDTQYF
.	TRBV6-2/TRBV6-3	TRBJ1-2	few	TGTGCCAGCAGCCGAACGGCACAGGGACCTTATGGCTACACCTTC	CASSRTAQGPYGYTF
.	TRBV7-9	TRBJ2-2	few	TGTGCCAGCAGCTTCTATGGACAAAACACCGGGGAGCTGTTTTTT	CASSFYGQNTGELFF
.	TRBV5-5	TRBJ1-4	.	TGTGCCAGCATTTTGACCCCTCATCCTAATGAAAAACTGTTTTTT	CASILTPHPNEKLFF